This record covers a single T cell receptor (beta chain). Its antigen remains unknown. These data are taken from a study of radiation and T cells in renal cell carcinoma. Findings and caveats of the study: In blood, top tumor clones expanded by 2 weeks, shrinking by 4.

J gave up 4 bases and V 4 bases, and 8 bases lay outside the gene matches. The germline gives CDR1 SGHDT, CDR2 YYEEEE. CDR3 length: 15 amino acids. Regarding time point: baseline pretreatment blood. Specified treatment: 15 Gy SBRT to primary tumor, nephrectomy 4 weeks later. After SBRT, blood was collected at 2 and 4 weeks, plus baseline. Profiled with immunoSEQ multiplex PCR; TCRdb holds only in-frame clones, not every one. The sample carries roughly 120,000 clones, 80% to 85% recorded once. This chain links TRBV5-6 with TRBJ1-2; 9 nucleotides line up with TRBD1. The specimen comprised blood, sampled from a patient whose treatment included radiotherapy and nephrectomy. The origin of this receptor is a woman aged 60-70 years with renal cell carcinoma. CDR3 loop: CASSQGQGWGYGYTF. CDR3 nucleotide sequence: TGTGCCAGCAGCCAGGGACAGGGTTGGGGCTATGGCTACACCTTC.